This section outlines one T cell receptor beta chain sequence together with its context. Its target is not known. These data come from a study of beta chain features in type 1 diabetes. The study reverse transcribed the entire isolated RNA, so it sequenced expressed TCRB transcripts. TCRdb's table, derived via immunoSEQ multiplex PCR, lists solely in-frame clones and lacks some. The table has 400,000 to 550,000 clones, around 10% seen once. This CDR3 contains 14 residues. Germline V lookup: CDR1 GTSNPN, CDR2 SVGIG (reference sequence). V was clipped by 2 bases and J by 3 bases, with 11 bases between them. Points from the study as a whole: Cells with high TCR expression could be over-represented by cDNA sequencing.

This rearrangement joins TRBV30 to TRBJ1-5; D not certain. Sequencing was carried out using naive CD4+ T cells from blood. The TCR comes from a woman between 18 and 29 years old in good health. The CDR3: CAWSNQLDNQPQHF. The DNA of the CDR3 is TGTGCCTGGAGTAATCAGCTAGACAATCAGCCCCAGCATTTT.